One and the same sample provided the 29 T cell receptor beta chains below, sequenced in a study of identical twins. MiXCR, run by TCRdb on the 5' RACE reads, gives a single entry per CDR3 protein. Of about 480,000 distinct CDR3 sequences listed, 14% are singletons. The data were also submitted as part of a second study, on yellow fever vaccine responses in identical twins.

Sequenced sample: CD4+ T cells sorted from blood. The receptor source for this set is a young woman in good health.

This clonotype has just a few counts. The CDR3 here is CASSTGLAANTGELFF. Here the CDR3 DNA reads TGCGCCAGCAGCACGGGTCTAGCGGCAAACACCGGGGAGCTGTTTTTT. V usage is TRBV5-1 and J usage is TRBJ2-2, with 7 bases that match TRBD2. The germline V gene encodes CDR1 SGHRS and CDR2 YFSETQ. The junction had 8 bases not matched to a gene; V was cut back by 4 bases and J by 2 bases. The CDR3 spans 16 residues.

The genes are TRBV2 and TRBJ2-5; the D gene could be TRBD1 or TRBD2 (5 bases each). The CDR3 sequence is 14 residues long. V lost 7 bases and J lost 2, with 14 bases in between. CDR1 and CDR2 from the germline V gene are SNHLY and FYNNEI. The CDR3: CASTLSGRQETQYF. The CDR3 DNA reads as TGTGCCAGCACCCTTTCGGGACGACAAGAGACCCAGTACTTC.

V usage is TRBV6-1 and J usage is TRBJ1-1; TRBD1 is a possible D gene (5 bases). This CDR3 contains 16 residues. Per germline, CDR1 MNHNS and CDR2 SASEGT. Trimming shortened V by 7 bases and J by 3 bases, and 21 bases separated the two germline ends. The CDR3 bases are TGTGCCAGCATCCCTCGTGCTCGGGGACGGGACACTGAAGCTTTCTTT. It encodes CASIPRARGRDTEAFF.

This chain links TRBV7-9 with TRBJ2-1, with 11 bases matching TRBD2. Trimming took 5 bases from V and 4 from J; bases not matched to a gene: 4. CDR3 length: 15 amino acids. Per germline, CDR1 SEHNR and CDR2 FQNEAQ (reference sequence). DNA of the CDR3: TGTGCCAGCAGCCATCTAGCGGGGGGATACAATGAGCAGTTCTTC. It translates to CASSHLAGGYNEQFF.

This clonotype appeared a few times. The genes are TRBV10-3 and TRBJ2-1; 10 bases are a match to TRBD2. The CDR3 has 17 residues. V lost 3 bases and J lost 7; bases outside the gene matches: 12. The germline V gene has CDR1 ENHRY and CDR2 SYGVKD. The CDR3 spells CAISDLAGDMPLNEQFF. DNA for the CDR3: TGTGCCATCAGTGACCTAGCGGGAGATATGCCTCTAAATGAGCAGTTCTTC.

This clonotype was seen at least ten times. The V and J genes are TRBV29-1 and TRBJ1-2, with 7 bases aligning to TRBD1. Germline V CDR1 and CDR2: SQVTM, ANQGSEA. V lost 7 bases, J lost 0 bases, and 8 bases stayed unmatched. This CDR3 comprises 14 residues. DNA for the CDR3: TGCAGCGATAAATTGGGGACAGCTAACTATGGCTACACCTTC. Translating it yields CSDKLGTANYGYTF.

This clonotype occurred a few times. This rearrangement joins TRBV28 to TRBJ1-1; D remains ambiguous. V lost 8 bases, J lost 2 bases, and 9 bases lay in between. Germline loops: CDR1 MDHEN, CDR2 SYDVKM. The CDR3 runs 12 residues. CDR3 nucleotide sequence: TGTGCCAGCGGAGTGGGTAACACTGAAGCTTTCTTT. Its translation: CASGVGNTEAFF.

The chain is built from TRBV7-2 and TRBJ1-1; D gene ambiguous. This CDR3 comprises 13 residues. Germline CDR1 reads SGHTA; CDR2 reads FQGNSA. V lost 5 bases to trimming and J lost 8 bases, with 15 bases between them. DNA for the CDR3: TGTGCCAGCAGCGGCTGGGAGGGTAGGGAAGCTTTCTTT. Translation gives CASSGWEGREAFF.

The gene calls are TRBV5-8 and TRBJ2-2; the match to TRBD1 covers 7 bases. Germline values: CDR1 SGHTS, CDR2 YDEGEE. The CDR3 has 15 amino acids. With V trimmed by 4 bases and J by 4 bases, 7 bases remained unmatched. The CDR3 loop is CASSTGQVATGELFF. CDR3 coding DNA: TGTGCCAGCAGCACCGGACAGGTGGCCACCGGGGAGCTGTTTTTT.

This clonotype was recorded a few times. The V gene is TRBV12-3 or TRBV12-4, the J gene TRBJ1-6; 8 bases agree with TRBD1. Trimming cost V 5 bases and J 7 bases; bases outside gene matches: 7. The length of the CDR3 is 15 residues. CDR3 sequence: CASSLTDRGNSPLHF. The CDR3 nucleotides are TGTGCCAGCAGTCTCACCGACAGGGGAAATTCACCCCTCCACTTT.

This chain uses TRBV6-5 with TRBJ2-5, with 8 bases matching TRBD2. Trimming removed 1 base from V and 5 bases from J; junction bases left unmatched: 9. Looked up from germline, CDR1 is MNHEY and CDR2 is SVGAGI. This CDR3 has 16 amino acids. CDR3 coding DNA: TGTGCCAGCAGTTACTTGGCGGGGGGCGCGGGCGAGACCCAGTACTTC. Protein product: CASSYLAGGAGETQYF.

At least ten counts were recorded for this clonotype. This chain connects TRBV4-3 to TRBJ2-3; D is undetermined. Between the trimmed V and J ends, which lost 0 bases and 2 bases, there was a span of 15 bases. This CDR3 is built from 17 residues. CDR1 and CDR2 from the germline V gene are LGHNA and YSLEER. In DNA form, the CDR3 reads TGCGCCAGCAGCCAAGAGGTGTACGGACGAGACACAGATACGCAGTATTTT. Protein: CASSQEVYGRDTDTQYF.

CDR3 sequence: CASSLQYGELFF. Here the CDR3 DNA reads TGTGCCAGCAGCCTTCAGTACGGGGAGCTGTTTTTT. J is TRBJ2-2 and V is TRBV5-4; the D is unclear. Trimming removed 4 bases from V and 7 bases from J, with 8 bases in between. Germline CDR1 SGHNT, CDR2 YYREEE (reference sequence). The CDR3 has 12 amino acids.

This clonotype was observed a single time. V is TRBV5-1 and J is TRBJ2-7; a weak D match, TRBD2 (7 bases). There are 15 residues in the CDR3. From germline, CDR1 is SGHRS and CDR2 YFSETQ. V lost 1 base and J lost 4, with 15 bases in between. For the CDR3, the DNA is TGCGCCAGCAGCTTGCCGGGGGGCCAGTCGTACGAGCAGTACTTC. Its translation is CASSLPGGQSYEQYF.

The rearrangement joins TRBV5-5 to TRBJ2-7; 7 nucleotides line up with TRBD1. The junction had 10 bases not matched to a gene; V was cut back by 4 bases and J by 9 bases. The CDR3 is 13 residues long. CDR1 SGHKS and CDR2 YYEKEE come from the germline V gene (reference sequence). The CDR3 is CASSTGTASGQYF. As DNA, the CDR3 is TGTGCCAGCAGCACCGGGACAGCCAGTGGGCAGTACTTC.

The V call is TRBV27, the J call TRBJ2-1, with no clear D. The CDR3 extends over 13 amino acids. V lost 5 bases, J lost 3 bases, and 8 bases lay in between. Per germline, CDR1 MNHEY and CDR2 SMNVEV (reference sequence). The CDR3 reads CASSPTNYNEQFF. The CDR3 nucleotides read TGTGCCAGCAGTCCGACCAACTACAATGAGCAGTTCTTC.

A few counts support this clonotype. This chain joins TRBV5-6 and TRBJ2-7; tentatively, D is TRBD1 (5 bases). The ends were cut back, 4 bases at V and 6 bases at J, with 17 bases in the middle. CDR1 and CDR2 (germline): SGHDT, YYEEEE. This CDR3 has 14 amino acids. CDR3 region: CASSPTSQVREQYF. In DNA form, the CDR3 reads TGTGCCAGCAGCCCAACATCACAGGTCCGCGAGCAGTACTTC.

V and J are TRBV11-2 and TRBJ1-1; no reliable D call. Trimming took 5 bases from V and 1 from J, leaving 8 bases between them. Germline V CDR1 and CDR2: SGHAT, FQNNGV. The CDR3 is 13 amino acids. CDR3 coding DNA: TGTGCCAGCAGCGATGACTGGAACACTGAAGCTTTCTTT. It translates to CASSDDWNTEAFF.

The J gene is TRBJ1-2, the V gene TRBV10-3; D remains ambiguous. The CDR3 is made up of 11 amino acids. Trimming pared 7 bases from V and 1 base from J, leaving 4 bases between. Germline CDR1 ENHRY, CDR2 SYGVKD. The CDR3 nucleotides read TGTGCCATCATGATTAACTATGGCTACACCTTC. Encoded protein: CAIMINYGYTF.

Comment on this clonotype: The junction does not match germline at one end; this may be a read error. The CDR3 DNA reads TGTGCCAGCAGTTTAATCCCGGGACCCCTTCTCTTC. Encoded protein: CASSLIPGPLLF. V gene TRBV12-3 or TRBV12-4 combines with J gene TRBJ2-1; TRBD1 or TRBD2 may be the D gene (5 bases each). This CDR3 spans 12 amino acids.

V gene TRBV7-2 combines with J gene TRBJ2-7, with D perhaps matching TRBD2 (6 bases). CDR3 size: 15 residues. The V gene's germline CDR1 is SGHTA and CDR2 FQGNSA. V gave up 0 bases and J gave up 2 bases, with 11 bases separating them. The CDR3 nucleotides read TGTGCCAGCAGCTTAGCGCCCGGGAGTGCCTACGAGCAGTACTTC. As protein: CASSLAPGSAYEQYF.

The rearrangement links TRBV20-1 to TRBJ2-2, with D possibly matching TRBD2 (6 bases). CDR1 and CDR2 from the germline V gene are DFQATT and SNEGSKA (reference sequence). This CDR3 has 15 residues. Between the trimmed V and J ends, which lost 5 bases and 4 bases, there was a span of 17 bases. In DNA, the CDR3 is TGCAGTGCTTATACCGGACTATCCTTCACCGGGGAGCTGTTTTTT. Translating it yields CSAYTGLSFTGELFF.

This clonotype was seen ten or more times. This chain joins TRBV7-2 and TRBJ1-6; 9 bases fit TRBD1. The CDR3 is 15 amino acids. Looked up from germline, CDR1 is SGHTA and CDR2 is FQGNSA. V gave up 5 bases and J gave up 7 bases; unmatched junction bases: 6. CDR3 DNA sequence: TGTGCCAGCAGCCCGACAGGGGGATACAATTCACCCCTCCACTTT. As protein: CASSPTGGYNSPLHF.

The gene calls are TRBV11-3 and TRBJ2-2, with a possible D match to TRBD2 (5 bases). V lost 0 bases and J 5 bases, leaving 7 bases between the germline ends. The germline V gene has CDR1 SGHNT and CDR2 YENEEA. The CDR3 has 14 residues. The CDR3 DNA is TGTGCCAGCAGCTTAGAGAGGGTTACCGGGGAGCTGTTTTTT. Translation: CASSLERVTGELFF.

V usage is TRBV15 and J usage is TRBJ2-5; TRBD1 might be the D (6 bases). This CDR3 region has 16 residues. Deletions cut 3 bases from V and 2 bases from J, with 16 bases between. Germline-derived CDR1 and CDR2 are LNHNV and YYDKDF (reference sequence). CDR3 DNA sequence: TGTGCCACCAGCAGGGAAAATACAGGGATACAAGAGACCCAGTACTTC. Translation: CATSRENTGIQETQYF.

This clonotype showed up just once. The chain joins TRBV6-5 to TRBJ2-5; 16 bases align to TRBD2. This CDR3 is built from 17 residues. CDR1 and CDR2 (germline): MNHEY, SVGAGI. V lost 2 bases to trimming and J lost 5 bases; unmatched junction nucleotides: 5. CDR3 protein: CASSYAGLAGGRETQYF. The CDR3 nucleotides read TGTGCCAGCAGTTACGCGGGACTAGCGGGGGGGCGGGAGACCCAGTACTTC.

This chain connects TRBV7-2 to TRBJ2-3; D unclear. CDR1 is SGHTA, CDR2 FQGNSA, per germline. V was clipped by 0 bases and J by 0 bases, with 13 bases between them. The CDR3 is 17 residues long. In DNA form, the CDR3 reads TGTGCCAGCAGCTTAGCGGAAGGACGGTCTAGCACAGATACGCAGTATTTT. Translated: CASSLAEGRSSTDTQYF. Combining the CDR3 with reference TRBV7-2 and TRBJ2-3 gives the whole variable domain GAGVSQSPSNKVTEKGKDVELRCDPISGHTALYWYRQSLGQGLEFLIYFQGNSAPDKSGLPSDRFSAERTGGSVSTLTIQRTQQEDSAVYLCASSLAEGRSSTDTQYFGPGTRLTVL.

The CDR3 sequence is CSALPGTANYGYTF. Here the CDR3 DNA reads TGCAGTGCCCTTCCAGGGACAGCGAACTATGGCTACACCTTC. The chain recombines TRBV20-1 with TRBJ1-2, with 7 positions matching TRBD1. J was trimmed by 2 bases and V by 6 bases; bases with no gene match: 9. The germline V gene encodes CDR1 DFQATT and CDR2 SNEGSKA (reference sequence). This CDR3 has 14 amino acids.

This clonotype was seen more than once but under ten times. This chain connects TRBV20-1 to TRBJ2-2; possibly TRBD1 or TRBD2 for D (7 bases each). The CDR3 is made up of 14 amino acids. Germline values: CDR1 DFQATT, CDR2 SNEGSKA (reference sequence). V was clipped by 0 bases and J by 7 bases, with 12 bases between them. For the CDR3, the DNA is TGCAGTGCTAGAGATCCAGGGGGGGGCGGGGAGCTGTTTTTT. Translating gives CSARDPGGGGELFF.